The subject of this entry is one T cell receptor (beta chain). The antigen remains unidentified. Per germline, CDR1 SNHLY and CDR2 FYNNEI. The CDR3 covers 14 residues. The germline V and J ends were trimmed by 7 bases and 1 base, with 11 bases remaining between them. This record belongs to a study of T cell repertoires in cytomegalovirus infection. TCRdb used MiXCR to reprocess the reads, holding one entry per CDR3 protein. The repertoire includes about 78,000 distinct CDR3 sequences, roughly 40% of them detected once, and approximately 93% sits in the top ten. This sequence was found in a human donor in good health (CMV status not recorded). Some clones in this sample may be carry-over from other donors' samples. Sequences were derived from CD8+ T cells from cultured PBMCs, sampled from culture after CMV antigen stimulation. The chain couples TRBV2 to TRBJ1-5; D remains unclear. The CDR3 region has the DNA TGTGCCAGCACCCCTGGACGCAGCAATCAGCCCCAGCATTTT. It is translated as CASTPGRSNQPQHF.